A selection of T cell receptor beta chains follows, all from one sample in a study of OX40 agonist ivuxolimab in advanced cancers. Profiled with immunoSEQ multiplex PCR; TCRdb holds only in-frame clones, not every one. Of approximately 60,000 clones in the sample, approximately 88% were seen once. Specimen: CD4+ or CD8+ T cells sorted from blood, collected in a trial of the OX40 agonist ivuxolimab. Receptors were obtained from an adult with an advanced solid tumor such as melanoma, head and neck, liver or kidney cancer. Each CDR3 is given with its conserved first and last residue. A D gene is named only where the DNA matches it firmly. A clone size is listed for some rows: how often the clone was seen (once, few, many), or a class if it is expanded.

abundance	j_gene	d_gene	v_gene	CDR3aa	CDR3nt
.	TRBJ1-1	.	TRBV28	CASRPPSYTEAFF	TGTGCCAGCAGGCCCCCATCTTACACTGAAGCTTTCTTT
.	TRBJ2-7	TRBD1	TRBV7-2	CASSLDRGSIYEQYF	TGTGCCAGCAGCTTAGACAGGGGAAGCATCTACGAGCAGTACTTC
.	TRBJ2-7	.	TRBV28	CASTSPEGDYDEQYF	TGTGCCAGCACCTCCCCTGAGGGAGACTACGACGAGCAGTACTTC
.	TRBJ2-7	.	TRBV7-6	CASSPGQFSYEQYF	TGTGCCAGCAGCCCCGGACAGTTCTCCTACGAGCAGTACTTC
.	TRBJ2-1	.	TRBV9	CASSVESRTSSYNEQFF	TGTGCCAGCAGCGTAGAATCTAGGACATCATCCTACAATGAGCAGTTCTTC
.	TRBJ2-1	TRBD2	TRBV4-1	CASSQLAGGFRDEQFF	TGCGCCAGCAGCCAACTAGCGGGAGGTTTTCGCGATGAGCAGTTCTTC
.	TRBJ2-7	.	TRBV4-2	CASSHTDGGPYYEQYF	TGTGCCAGCAGCCATACAGACGGGGGCCCATACTACGAGCAGTACTTC
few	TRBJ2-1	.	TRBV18	CASSPVELDEQFF	TGTGCCAGCTCACCGGTTGAATTGGATGAGCAGTTCTTC
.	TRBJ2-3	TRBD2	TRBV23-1	CASRAGGPDTQYF	TGCGCCAGCAGAGCGGGGGGGCCTGATACGCAGTATTTT
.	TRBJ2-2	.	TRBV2	CASCRDANTGELFF	TGTGCCAGCTGCCGGGACGCGAACACCGGGGAGCTGTTTTTT
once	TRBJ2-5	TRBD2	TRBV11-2	CASSWGAGGARETQYF	TGTGCCAGCAGCTGGGGAGCCGGGGGGGCCCGAGAGACCCAGTACTTC
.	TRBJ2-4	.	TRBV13	CASSFITGAKNIQYF	TGTGCCAGCAGCTTTATTACAGGGGCCAAAAACATTCAGTACTTC
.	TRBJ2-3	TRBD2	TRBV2	CASRGLAGGTDTQYF	TGTGCCAGCAGGGGACTAGCGGGAGGCACAGATACGCAGTATTTT
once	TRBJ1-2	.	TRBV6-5	CASSYSQDRYGYTF	TGTGCCAGCAGTTACTCACAGGACAGATATGGCTACACCTTC
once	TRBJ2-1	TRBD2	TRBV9	CASSVASAGVGNEQFF	TGTGCCAGCAGCGTAGCTAGCGCGGGAGTAGGTAATGAGCAGTTCTTC
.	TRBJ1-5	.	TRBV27	CASTLKVEANQPQHF	TGTGCCAGCACGTTGAAAGTAGAGGCGAATCAGCCCCAGCATTTT
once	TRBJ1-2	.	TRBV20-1	CSARGGGYTF	TGCAGTGCTAGGGGGGGTGGCTACACCTTC
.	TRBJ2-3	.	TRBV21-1	CASNPPPGPDTQYF	TGTGCCAGCAACCCTCCTCCGGGGCCAGATACGCAGTATTTT
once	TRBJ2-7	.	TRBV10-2	CASSVQSYEQYF	TGCGCCAGCAGTGTGCAGTCCTACGAGCAGTACTTC
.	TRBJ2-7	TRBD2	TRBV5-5	CASSLDMGLAGAHYEQYF	TGTGCCAGCAGCTTGGACATGGGACTAGCGGGAGCCCACTACGAGCAGTACTTC
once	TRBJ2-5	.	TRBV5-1	CASSEGPGPGTQYF	TGCGCCAGCAGCGAGGGCCCCGGGCCGGGGACCCAGTACTTC
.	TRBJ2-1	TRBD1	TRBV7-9	CASSLALRDSFHNEQFF	TGTGCCAGCAGCTTAGCGCTAAGGGACAGCTTTCACAATGAGCAGTTCTTC
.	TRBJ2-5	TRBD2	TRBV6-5	CASSYGGLAGGETQYF	TGTGCCAGCAGTTACGGTGGACTAGCGGGGGGTGAGACCCAGTACTTC
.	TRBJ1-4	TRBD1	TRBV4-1	CASSQGDRERLLFF	TGCGCCAGCAGCCAAGGGGACAGGGAGAGGCTGCTGTTTTTT
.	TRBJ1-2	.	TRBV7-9	CASSFQDGDYGYTF	TGTGCCAGCAGTTTTCAAGACGGAGACTATGGCTACACCTTC
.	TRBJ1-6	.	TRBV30	CAWSPPQGRNSPLHF	TGTGCCTGGAGTCCTCCTCAGGGAAGAAATTCACCCCTCCACTTT
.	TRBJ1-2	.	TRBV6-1	CASSEASARSGYTF	TGTGCCAGCAGTGAAGCCTCCGCAAGGTCTGGCTACACCTTC
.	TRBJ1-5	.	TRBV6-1	CASSVGGAGNQPQHF	TGTGCCAGCAGTGTAGGGGGGGCCGGCAATCAGCCCCAGCATTTT
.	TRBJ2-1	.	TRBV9	CASSVGAEPYNEQFF	TGTGCCAGCAGCGTAGGTGCGGAGCCGTACAATGAGCAGTTCTTC
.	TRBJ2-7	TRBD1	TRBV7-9	CASSIGTDYEQYF	TGTGCCAGCAGCATTGGGACAGACTACGAGCAGTACTTC
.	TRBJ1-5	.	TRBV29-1	CSVGAGSNQPQHF	TGCAGCGTTGGGGCCGGAAGCAATCAGCCCCAGCATTTT
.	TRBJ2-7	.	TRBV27	CASSLTVYSYEQYF	TGTGCCAGCAGTTTGACCGTCTACTCCTACGAGCAGTACTTC
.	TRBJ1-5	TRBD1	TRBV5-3	CARSQDRVNQPQHF	TGTGCCAGAAGCCAGGACAGGGTGAATCAGCCCCAGCATTTT
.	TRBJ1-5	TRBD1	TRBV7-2	CASSLVGQANQPQHF	TGTGCCAGCAGCTTAGTGGGACAGGCAAATCAGCCCCAGCATTTT
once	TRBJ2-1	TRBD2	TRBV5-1	CASSLALLSGRATDEQFF	TGCGCCAGCAGCTTGGCCCTTTTGAGCGGGAGAGCTACGGATGAGCAGTTCTTC
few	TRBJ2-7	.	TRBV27	CASSYHRVLIYEQYF	TGTGCCAGCAGTTACCACAGGGTGCTAATCTACGAGCAGTACTTC
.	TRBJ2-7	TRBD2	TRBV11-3	CASSFGGAGGTYEQYF	TGTGCCAGCAGCTTCGGGGGAGCGGGAGGAACCTACGAGCAGTACTTC